Detailed here is one T cell receptor beta chain. These data originate in a study of T cell changes during pregnancy in multiple sclerosis. The CDR3 covers 14 residues. Trimming took 2 bases from V and 4 from J, leaving 9 bases between them. Germline loops: CDR1 SEHNR, CDR2 FQNEAQ (reference sequence). The table came from immunoSEQ multiplex PCR; TCRdb's copy has only in-frame clones and leaves some out. The sample comprises 90,000 to 120,000 clones, 85% to 95% of which are singletons, and around 1.2% rests with the top ten. V gene TRBV7-9 combines with J gene TRBJ1-3, with D tentatively TRBD1 (6 bases). The TCR sequence derives from a female donor with multiple sclerosis, enrolled in a pregnancy study. The sample was peripheral blood, taken in the second trimester of pregnancy. This chain's CDR3 is CASSLPGVGNTIYF. For the CDR3, the DNA is TGTGCCAGCAGCTTACCAGGGGTCGGAAACACCATATATTTT.